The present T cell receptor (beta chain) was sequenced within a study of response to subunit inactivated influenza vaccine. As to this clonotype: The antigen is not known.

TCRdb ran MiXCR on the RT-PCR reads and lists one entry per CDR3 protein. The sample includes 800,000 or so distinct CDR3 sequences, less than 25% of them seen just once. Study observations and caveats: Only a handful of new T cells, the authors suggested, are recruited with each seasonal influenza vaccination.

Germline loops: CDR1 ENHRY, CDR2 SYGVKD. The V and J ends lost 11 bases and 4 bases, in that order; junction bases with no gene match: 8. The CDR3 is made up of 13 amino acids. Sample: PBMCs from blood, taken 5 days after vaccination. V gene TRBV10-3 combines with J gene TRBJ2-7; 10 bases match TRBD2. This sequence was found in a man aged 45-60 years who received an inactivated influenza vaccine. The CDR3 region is CAVASGSFYEQYF. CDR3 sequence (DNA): TGTGCCGTTGCTAGCGGGAGTTTTTACGAGCAGTACTTC.